This TCR beta chain was sequenced in a study of CD8 T cells in Susac syndrome. It was with random hexamers that 0.5 to 1 ug RNA was reverse transcribed. MiXCR, run by TCRdb on the immunoSEQ multiplex PCR reads, gives a single entry per CDR3 protein. The sample lists about 150,000 distinct CDR3 sequences, roughly 95% occurring once. CDR3 length equals 12 residues. V dropped 3 bases and J dropped 0 bases, with 3 bases sitting between them. The germline CDR1 and CDR2 sequences are LGHDT and YNNKEL (reference sequence). The V call is TRBV3-1, the J call TRBJ2-7, with D unclear. Sequenced sample: CD4+ T cells from PBMCs. This clonotype was obtained from a human donor in good health. CDR3 region: CASSHSSYEQYF. The CDR3 region has the DNA TGTGCCAGCAGCCATAGCTCCTACGAGCAGTACTTC.